This is a list of T cell receptor beta chains from one sample in a study of shared clonotypes between healthy human individuals. TCRdb's table, derived via immunoSEQ multiplex PCR, lists solely in-frame clones and lacks some. The table includes about 1 million clones, about 74% detected once. The sequencing input was memory CD4+ T cells sorted from blood. These receptor sequences come from a man between 18 and 29 years old in good health. Each CDR3 is given with its conserved first and last residue.

V gene	J gene	CDR3 protein
TRBV5-1	TRBJ1-4	CASSVDPDLPEKLFF
TRBV5-4	TRBJ2-7	CASSLESGRSGEQYF
TRBV5-1	TRBJ1-6	CASSLATPSPLHF
TRBV19	TRBJ1-2	CASMFRDVYGYTF
TRBV5-1	TRBJ1-1	CASSLVGSLNTEAFF
TRBV27	TRBJ2-7	CASSFRWSREQYF
TRBV30	TRBJ1-1	CAWRVDKRFEAFF
TRBV4-1	TRBJ2-3	CASSQEASGRKQYF
TRBV15	TRBJ1-4	CATSLSGGSGEKLFF
TRBV27	TRBJ1-2	CASSPLDRGSYTF
TRBV5-1	TRBJ2-3	CASSPGQVQATDTQYF
TRBV29-1	TRBJ2-5	CSVDDSGQETQYF
TRBV2	TRBJ1-6	CASRGTEHSPLHF
TRBV25-1	TRBJ2-5	CASAGGKETQYF
TRBV7-3	TRBJ2-4	CALRGTVPRAKNIQYF
TRBV10-3	TRBJ2-3	CAIQGGVSTDTQYF
TRBV6-1	TRBJ1-4	CASSDELQPLGGLEKLFF
TRBV5-4	TRBJ2-5	CASSLEATGGWETQYF
TRBV7-8	TRBJ1-1	CASSLESPAMNTEAFF
TRBV4-2	TRBJ2-1	CASSQGTSVNNEQFF
TRBV7-2	TRBJ1-1	CASSPYRVTEAFF
TRBV7-2	TRBJ2-7	CASSARTSGDSYEQYF
TRBV19	TRBJ2-7	CASSITGTGSSEQYF
TRBV21-1	TRBJ2-3	CASTRKENFTDTQYF
TRBV5-1	TRBJ2-1	CASSSGTSGNSYNEQFF
TRBV10-3	TRBJ1-6	CAISEGSSPLHF
TRBV11-1	TRBJ2-7	CASSPGGSEQYF
TRBV28	TRBJ2-3	CASSFQAGDTQYF
TRBV18	TRBJ1-2	CASSPPGGTLYGYTF
TRBV14	TRBJ2-7	CASSPNSYEQYF
TRBV5-1	TRBJ1-2	CASGLDNYGYTF
TRBV11-1	TRBJ2-7	CASSSGQGIYEQYF
TRBV19	TRBJ2-7	CASKVGGGSYEQYF
TRBV30	TRBJ2-3	CAWSVTSGGVDTQYF
TRBV5-6	TRBJ2-7	CASSWGSYEQYF
TRBV5-5	TRBJ2-5	CASSLASPGLYF
TRBV21-1	TRBJ2-1	CASTRSPRTSGRDNEQFF
TRBV18	TRBJ1-5	CASARDRGLQPQHF
TRBV27	TRBJ1-2	CASSERENYGYTF
TRBV27	TRBJ1-5	CASSPFPGEGQPQHF
TRBV7-9	TRBJ2-7	CASRPGPSSYEQYF
TRBV10-3	TRBJ2-7	CAILRTSGSGEQYF
TRBV18	TRBJ1-6	CASSPAEQNSPLHF
TRBV19	TRBJ1-1	CASSMYRDTEAFF
TRBV6-6	TRBJ2-2	CASQNQGSTGELFF
TRBV6-1	TRBJ2-6	CASRVPGANVLTF
TRBV7-9	TRBJ2-5	CASSLRGGRAETQYF
TRBV5-6	TRBJ1-2	CASSLGAPGSYYGYTF
TRBV6-1	TRBJ1-5	CASSEAAGPSNQPQHF
TRBV5-4	TRBJ2-7	CAIREGGRDNEQYF
TRBV5-1	TRBJ2-5	CASSVSGFDQETQYF
TRBV2	TRBJ2-1	CASRQISYNEQFF